This T cell receptor (beta chain) was recorded in a study of patients and donors after allogeneic stem cell transplantation. Trimming removed 2 bases from V and 6 bases from J, with 17 bases in between. Germline CDR1 is MNHEY and CDR2 is SVGAGI. The CDR3 runs 15 residues. Using its own MiXCR run on the RT-PCR reads, TCRdb lists one record per CDR3 protein. The sample consists of some 880,000 distinct CDR3 sequences, approximately 18% of them appearing once. The V and J genes are TRBV6-5 and TRBJ2-7, with a weak D call TRBD2 (6 bases). The source is a human donor who was either an allogeneic HSCT recipient or a stem cell or donor lymphocyte infusion donor (not recorded which). It is not recorded whose cells these are; they may come from a transplant donor. The sequencing input was blood, either unsorted or a sorted T cell fraction (not recorded which). The DNA of the CDR3 is TGTGCCAGCAGTTACCCCGGCGTAGGGAGGCGCGAGCAGTACTTC. Its protein is CASSYPGVGRREQYF.